These 9 T cell receptor beta chains originate from one sample sequenced in a study of CD8+ T cells in alopecia areata. Extracted RNA was reverse transcribed, and the resulting cDNA served as sequencing template. Sequencing was performed with immunoSEQ multiplex PCR; in TCRdb, only in-frame clones are kept and a portion is missing. The sample carries 50,000 to 70,000 clones, roughly 45% recorded once. Sequenced input: NKG2D-low CD8+ T cells sorted from blood. The origin of the receptors is a human donor with alopecia areata.

This rearrangement joins TRBV29-1 to TRBJ2-7; 10 bases agree with TRBD2. The CDR3 runs 15 residues. Germline trimming cut 3 bases from V and 5 bases from J; bases unmatched to any gene: 10. Germline V gene sequence: CDR1 SQVTM, CDR2 ANQGSEA. The CDR3 protein is CSVEGLAGDIHEQYF. In DNA form, the CDR3 reads TGCAGCGTTGAGGGGCTAGCGGGAGATATCCACGAGCAGTACTTC.

The V and J genes are TRBV4-1 and TRBJ1-1; 7 nucleotides align to TRBD1. Germline V gives CDR1 MGHRA, CDR2 YSYEKL. V shed 5 bases, J shed 3 bases, and the junction held 6 bases outside the gene matches. The CDR3 loop spans 14 amino acids. CDR3 DNA: TGCGCCAGCAGCGTCACGCAGGGGGACACTGAAGCTTTCTTT. Protein product: CASSVTQGDTEAFF.

The V gene is TRBV5-1, the J gene TRBJ2-5; TRBD1 agrees at 7 bases. In germline, CDR1 is SGHRS, CDR2 YFSETQ. The junction had 4 bases not matched to a gene; V was cut back by 3 bases and J by 5 bases. This CDR3 comprises 13 residues. CDR3 in DNA: TGCGCCAGCAGCTCAGGACAGGTGGAGACCCAGTACTTC. This gives the protein CASSSGQVETQYF.

The V gene is TRBV5-4, the J gene TRBJ2-5; 7 positions match TRBD2. CDR3 size: 15 residues. CDR1 is SGHNT, CDR2 YYREEE, per germline (reference sequence). Losses at the gene ends were 4 bases for V and 3 bases for J; bases not matched to a gene: 9. This CDR3 reads CASSVRAGSKETQYF. The CDR3 coding sequence is TGTGCCAGCAGCGTGAGAGCGGGGTCCAAAGAGACCCAGTACTTC.

This clone was picked up one time. The chain is built from TRBV4-1 and TRBJ1-2; 7 nucleotides agree with TRBD1. Germline V gives CDR1 MGHRA, CDR2 YSYEKL. The CDR3 covers 13 residues. The V gene end was trimmed by 2 bases and the J gene end by 3 bases; junction bases not matched to a gene: 0. Written as DNA, the CDR3 is TGCGCCAGCAGCCAAACAGGGGACTATGGCTACACCTTC. Its translation is CASSQTGDYGYTF.

This clone was detected only once. V is TRBV4-1 and J is TRBJ2-5; TRBD2 might be the D (6 bases). The V end was cut by 3 bases, the J end by 4 bases, with 18 bases between. The length of the CDR3 is 16 residues. The germline gives CDR1 MGHRA, CDR2 YSYEKL. The CDR3 loop is CASSQFPGRGGETQYF. CDR3 coding DNA: TGCGCCAGCAGCCAGTTCCCAGGGCGGGGAGGAGAGACCCAGTACTTC.

J is TRBJ2-1 and V is TRBV27; tentative D call: TRBD2 (6 bases). The germline V gene encodes CDR1 MNHEY and CDR2 SMNVEV (reference sequence). Trimming pared 2 bases from V and 3 bases from J, leaving 14 bases between. The CDR3 has 16 amino acids. CDR3 region: CASSLIGTSNYNEQFF. The CDR3 coding sequence is TGTGCCAGCAGTTTAATTGGGACTTCCAACTACAATGAGCAGTTCTTC.

The chain recombines TRBV7-9 with TRBJ2-7; D is unresolved. CDR1 is SEHNR and CDR2 is FQNEAQ in the germline V gene (reference sequence). V was cut by 6 bases and J by 3 bases, with 6 bases left in between. The CDR3 has 11 amino acids. CDR3 bases: TGTGCCAGCAGGCGCGGCTACGAGCAGTACTTC. It encodes CASRRGYEQYF. The full variable domain, in which reference TRBV7-9 and TRBJ2-7 provide the parts outside the CDR3, is DTGVSQNPRHKITKRGQNVTFRCDPISEHNRLYWYRQTLGQGPEFLTYFQNEAQLEKSRLLSDRFSAERPKGSFSTLEIQRTEQGDSAMYLCASRRGYEQYFGPGTRLTVT.

V and J are TRBV29-1 and TRBJ2-3, with D perhaps TRBD1 (6 bases). Germline V gene data show CDR1 as SQVTM and CDR2 as ANQGSEA. V gave up 2 bases and J gave up 2 bases, with 14 bases separating them. This CDR3 contains 15 residues. CDR3 residues: CSVEFIGQITDTQYF. Written as DNA, the CDR3 is TGCAGCGTTGAATTTATCGGACAGATCACAGATACGCAGTATTTT.